This T cell receptor beta chain was sequenced for a study of cytomegalovirus exposure and HLA in healthy donors. Findings of the study overall: Accounts indicate the classifier identified cytomegalovirus status with strong specificity and sensitivity. Earlier analysis looked at TCR beta V segments, and most were productive about 90% or about 30% of the time.

With 4 bases removed from V and 4 bases from J, the gap between germline ends came to 7 bases. Per the germline V gene, CDR1 is LNHDA and CDR2 is SQIVND (reference sequence). The CDR3 has 13 residues. In regard to this clone: Antigen: not known.

This PCR relied on a set of 60 Vbeta primers and 13 Jbeta primers. TCRdb keeps only in-frame clones here, not all; method: immunoSEQ multiplex PCR. This sample has more than 85,000 clones, with about 60% found just once. This TCR was recovered from a human donor in good health. Sample: PBMCs. The V and J genes are TRBV19 and TRBJ1-4; tentative D call: TRBD1 (5 bases). In DNA form, the CDR3 reads TGTGCCAGTAGTAAGGGACTTAATGAAAAACTGTTTTTT. It encodes CASSKGLNEKLFF.